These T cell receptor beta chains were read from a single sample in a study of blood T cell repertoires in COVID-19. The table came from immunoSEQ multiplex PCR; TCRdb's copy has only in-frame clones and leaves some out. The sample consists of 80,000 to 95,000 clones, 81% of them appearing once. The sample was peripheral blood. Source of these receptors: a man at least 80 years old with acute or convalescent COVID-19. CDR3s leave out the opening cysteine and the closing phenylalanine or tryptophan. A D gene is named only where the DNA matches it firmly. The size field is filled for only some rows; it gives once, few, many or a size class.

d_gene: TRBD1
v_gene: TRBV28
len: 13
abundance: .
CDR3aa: ASSRYRGWVQPQH

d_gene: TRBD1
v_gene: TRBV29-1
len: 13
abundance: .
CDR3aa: SVWFGQGNTGELF

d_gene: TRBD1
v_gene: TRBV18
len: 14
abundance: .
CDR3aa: ASSPRQGGPNTEAF

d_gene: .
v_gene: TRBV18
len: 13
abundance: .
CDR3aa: ASSPLSGDNSPLH

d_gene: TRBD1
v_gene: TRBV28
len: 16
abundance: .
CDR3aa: ASSLYGPGQGTSYEQY

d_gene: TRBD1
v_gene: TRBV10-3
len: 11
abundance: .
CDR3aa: AISAGTVYGYT

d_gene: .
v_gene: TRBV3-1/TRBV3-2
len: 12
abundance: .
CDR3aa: ASSQGGWDTEAF

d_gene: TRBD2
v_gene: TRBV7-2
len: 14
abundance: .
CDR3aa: ASSLGASGRAETQY

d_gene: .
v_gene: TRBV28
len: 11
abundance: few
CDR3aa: ASSLRTVAEAF

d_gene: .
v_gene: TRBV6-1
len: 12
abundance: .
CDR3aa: ASSELGSSYEQY

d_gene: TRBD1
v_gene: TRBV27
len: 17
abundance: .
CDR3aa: ASSLGKILGDRITDTQY

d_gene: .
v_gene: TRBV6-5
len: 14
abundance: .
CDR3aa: ASSYPRRVPSYEQY

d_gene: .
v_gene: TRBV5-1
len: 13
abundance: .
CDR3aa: ASSVQGGSNQPQH

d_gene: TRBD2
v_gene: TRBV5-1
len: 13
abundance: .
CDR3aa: ASSLYGTSLNEQF

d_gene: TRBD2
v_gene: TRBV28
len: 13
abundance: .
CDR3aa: ASSFSPGGYYEQY

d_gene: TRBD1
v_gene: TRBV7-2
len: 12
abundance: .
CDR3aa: ASSIQGEGTEAF

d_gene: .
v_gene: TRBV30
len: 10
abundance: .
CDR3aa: AWGRVNTEAF

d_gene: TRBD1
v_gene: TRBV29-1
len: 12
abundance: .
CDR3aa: SVVPGQGNEKLF

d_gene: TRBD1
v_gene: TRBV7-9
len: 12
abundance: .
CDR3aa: ASSQGQSYNEQF

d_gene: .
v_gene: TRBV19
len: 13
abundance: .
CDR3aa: ASSHEAGANYGYT

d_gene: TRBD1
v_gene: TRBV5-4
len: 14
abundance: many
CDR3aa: ASSLVGTGISYGYT

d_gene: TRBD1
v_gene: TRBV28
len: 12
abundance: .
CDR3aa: ASRRDRHTGELF

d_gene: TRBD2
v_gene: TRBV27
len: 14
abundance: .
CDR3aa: ASRSPGGLAAYAQY

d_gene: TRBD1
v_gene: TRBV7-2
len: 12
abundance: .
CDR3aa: ASRRQAERGHSI